This T cell receptor (beta chain) was identified in a study of cytomegalovirus exposure and HLA in healthy donors (dated by TCRdb to about 2017). Background on the whole study: According to an earlier analysis of a few hundred of the donors, roughly 180 million T cells yielded 100 million or so unique TCR beta sequences and about 280 Gb of sequence data. To decide whether each TCR beta V gene segment behaved as functional or pseudogenic, an earlier analysis of several hundred of the donors relied on high-throughput TCR beta sequencing. The number of donors typed differed by locus, with about 620-630 for A, B, C, DRB1 and DQB1, over 500 for DQA1, some 570 for DPA1, and around 460 for DPB1. Because of strong linkage in the cohort, roughly five DR-DQ haplotypes were treated as single units for association and clustering. The aim of the study was to test whether cataloging public T cell receptors could identify signatures of past pathogen exposure. The study profiled the T cell repertoires of under 850 subjects by immunosequencing and related them to cytomegalovirus serostatus. HLA typing included class I and class II loci at four-digit resolution. On average, around 240,000 unique TCR beta nucleotide sequences were sequenced per donor among fewer than 500 genotyped donors of the cohort, with 15% to 20% of those sequences being non-productive. Along with the 666-subject first cohort, a separate validation cohort of over 90 different subjects was used. The study combined high-throughput TCR immunosequencing, statistical association of individual TCRs with disease status, and machine learning to predict cytomegalovirus infection status. A later genetic analysis took genome-wide SNP genotypes for about 65% of the roughly 670 donors and used that subset as a discovery cohort. Approximately 300 gigabases of sequencing data and 70 million to 100 million unique TCR sequences made up an early release that covered approximately 650 HLA-typed donors. A later analysis re-analyzed previously published TCR beta repertoires from 600 to 850 donors and added high-resolution HLA genotyping to study TCR occurrence patterns. Rather than using new phenotypic data, the later analysis identified candidate immune exposures from TCR beta sequences and from how often those sequences occurred across donors. Donor age, sex, ethnicity and CMV serostatus were compiled together with the repertoire data. Of the roughly 400 genotyped donors, over 65% fell in the genetic ancestry cluster associated with self-reported Caucasian donors. Every discovery cohort repertoire had been produced on one sequencing platform. Results the study describes overall, beyond this receptor: The authors suggested that the approach could potentially be generalized to other disease states and immunological phenotypes. In the study, around 150 TCR beta chains were listed as associated with cytomegalovirus. According to a later analysis, most CMV-associated TCR beta chains appeared to be HLA-restricted, and the HLA associations seemed to be driven largely by CMV exposure. Immune exposure information for the cohort was limited to CMV serostatus. Assigning TCR associations to individual alleles was difficult when HLA alleles, especially DR and DQ, strongly co-occurred. In both the original and validation cohorts, the classifier was reported to diagnose cytomegalovirus status with high specificity and sensitivity. An earlier analysis of 587 of the donors showed that most TCR beta V segments appeared in productive rearrangements either about 87% or about 30% of the time, which broadly matched IMGT annotations. Correlated functional status among segregating V segments might be attributable to linkage disequilibrium, but an unknown experimental factor could not be ruled out. A few of the identified cytomegalovirus-associated TCR beta chains were confirmed in vitro to be specific for cytomegalovirus antigens. Because HLA typing was missing for some donors at each locus, association tests included only the typed subset. The cohort was sequenced for TCR beta chains only, and without alpha or paired-chain data the features that could be detected were limited. In a later analysis, HLA-associated TCR beta chains showed more clonal expansion and lower generation probabilities than non-associated chains that were equally common. The earlier analysis of approximately 540 of the donors excluded over 15 rarely observed V segments, including chromosome 9 orphons, because counts were too low. At a false discovery rate of 0.05, a later analysis linked about 16,000 TCR beta sequences to specific HLA alleles. According to a later genetic analysis, donors in an Asian-associated ancestry cluster had fewer N-insertions in productive TCRs than the approximately 650-donor mean. According to a later analysis, parvovirus B19, influenza, CMV and Epstein-Barr virus appeared linked to several top co-occurrence clusters. In a later analysis, TCR association rates were found to vary across HLA loci, with the most associated TCRs seen for DRB1 alleles and the fewest for HLA-C alleles. The sequencing pipeline was judged likely to have produced a cluster of highly shared sequence variants as a technical artifact. While some public TCRs were present in many individuals, most TCR sequences turned up only very rarely across donors. In a later genetic analysis, a missense DCLRE1C variant was associated with V-gene and J-gene trimming of TCR beta chains, and the association was replicated in an independent cohort. A further reported finding was that TCR beta sequences accurately predicted the HLA-A and HLA-B alleles for most subjects in the first cohort. Some IMGT-functional V segments, including TRBV6-2 and TRBV6-3, could not be distinguished by the 87-base-pair reads and were therefore excluded. Sequencing depth was assumed to be roughly uniform across donors in the presence/absence analyses, though that assumption may not hold.

Note on this clone: Its antigen target is currently unknown. No qualities accompany the bases; no much larger clone lies one base away.

Libraries were built with the immunoSEQ multiplex PCR assay. For the multiplex PCR, a mixture combining 60 forward primers for TCR Vbeta segments and 13 reverse primers for TCR Jbeta segments was used. The CDR3 region of rearranged TCR beta genes was amplified from genomic DNA by a multiplex PCR assay. The Illumina HiSeq System was used to sequence the amplified TCR beta libraries as 87-base-pair reads. As for the original processing: A later analysis tallied 75 million to 85 million unique TCR beta chains across the approximately 670 repertoires, and some 10 million of those chains were shared by two or more donors. A nearest-neighbor algorithm error-corrected the raw reads and collapsed the reads into unique sequences, merging closely related sequences to remove PCR and sequencing errors. CDR3 sequences were aligned to IMGT reference sequences to assign V, D and J gene segments. Each retained sequence needed at least a six-nucleotide match to both a V gene segment and a J gene segment. A rearrangement counted as productive if the CDR3 had no stop codons and remained in frame with V and J, and every other rearrangement counted as non-productive. Following IMGT convention, CDR3 was defined as the stretch from the second conserved V-encoded cysteine up to the conserved J-encoded phenylalanine. The earlier analysis of 587 of the donors excluded sequences that lacked an unambiguous match to a single V gene segment. An earlier analysis of several hundred of the donors called V segments functional above 56.7% productive rearrangements and segregating when the between-donor standard deviation exceeded 5%. To diagnose cytomegalovirus status from the catalog of TCR beta chain sequences, a statistical classification framework was built. In a later analysis, V and J genes were assigned by comparing TCR nucleotide sequences against IMGT/GENE-DB human TR gene sequences. In a later analysis, CDR3 sequences and most-parsimonious VDJ recombination scenarios were assigned using the TCRdist pipeline. In a later analysis, every TCR beta chain was defined by the combination of its CDR3 amino acid sequence and its V-gene family, and reads without a unique V-gene family were dropped. In a later analysis, several hundred highly shared, low-generation-probability nucleotide sequences were removed to address suspected cross-contamination and a sequencing artifact. In a later analysis, a clonal expansion index for each public chain was calculated from normalized within-repertoire ranks of inferred template counts. In a later analysis, generation probabilities were computed with a VDJ recombination model fitted to out-of-frame rearrangements, and the resulting probabilities were checked against IGoR. In a later analysis, hypergeometric tests were used to score TCR-TCR, TCR-HLA and TCR-CMV co-occurrence, with a repertoire-size bias correction applied to TCR pairs. To estimate false discovery rates, a later analysis permuted the HLA or CMV assignments 20 times. In a later analysis, co-occurring TCRs were grouped with DBSCAN, and TCRdist sequence similarity was added when clustering was performed within HLA-allele-positive subsets. Repertoires with fewer than 30,000 or more than 120,000 public chains, plus five repertoires with anomalous nucleotide sharing, were excluded from co-occurrence clustering. Entries here come from immuneACCESS through TCRdb and include only in-frame sequences with V and J called. Some clones fail to appear in such tables; in the studies checked, an unresolved V gene covers under half of the shortfall, and the cause of the remainder is unknown. V, J and clone size are taken as reported in that table, and D and trimming were inferred from the DNA itself. In this sample the table shows about 96,000 clones, approximately 75% of which occur a single time. Roughly 3% of the sample is taken by the ten largest.

The cohort comprised 666 healthy bone marrow donors. All cohort members were sampled while nominally healthy, although unrecorded immune exposures were likely present. The donor was CMV seropositive and belonged to the group of around 300 seropositive cohort members. Each donor provided a peripheral blood sample, and peripheral blood mononuclear cells were used for TCR beta sequencing. Genomic DNA extraction from the blood cell samples was performed with the Qiagen DNeasy Blood Extraction Kit. Unmatched junction bases come to 15, with V trimmed by 0 bases and J by 8 bases. Taken from the germline V gene (reference sequence), the CDR1 and CDR2 loops are SGHNT and YYREEE. From the cysteine up to the phenylalanine, the CDR3 has a length of 18 residues. Only the CDR3 DNA is retained, 54 bases long and in frame from the first base.

The sequence is built from TRBV5-4 and TRBJ2-3; 10 junctional bases match TRBD2. Material for sequencing was PBMCs. This receptor was identified in a female donor in good health and CMV-seropositive. The CDR3 region reads CASSLGGRSGRAVGTQYF. The nucleotide sequence reads TGTGCCAGCAGCTTGGGAGGCCGGAGCGGGAGGGCGGTTGGTACGCAGTATTTT.